This is a list of T cell receptor beta chains from one sample in a study of blood T cell repertoires in COVID-19. Sequencing used immunoSEQ multiplex PCR; TCRdb keeps in-frame clones, though not all of them. The data show fewer than 300,000 clones, 75% to 90% seen once. Material for sequencing was peripheral blood. These receptor sequences come from a woman in her thirties or forties who had recovered from COVID-19. Both conserved end residues are part of each CDR3. The order of the fields is V gene, D gene, CDR3 protein. A D gene is named only where the DNA matches it firmly.

>TRBV7-2|-
CASRETFIGGIQYF
>TRBV12-3/TRBV12-4|-
CASKILGGHEQYF
>TRBV30|TRBD2
CAWAIGGEAYEQYF
>TRBV6-4|-
CASSDGTEQYF
>TRBV2|-
CASSVVSGNTIYF
>TRBV7-6|TRBD1
CASSLDRGRGYEQYF
>TRBV5-1|TRBD1
CASSLPGGKLFF
>TRBV9|-
CASGGATNEKLFF
>TRBV6-5|TRBD1
CASSYSLGTAHYEQYF
>TRBV2|TRBD1
CASSRQGNTEAFF
>TRBV3-1/TRBV3-2|TRBD2
CASSHRMREGAGANVLTF
>TRBV27|TRBD1
CASSFAGGVNTEAFF
>TRBV2|-
CASSEALNRFQAQHF
>TRBV14|TRBD1
CASSQATGGYSYGYTF
>TRBV6-5|-
CASSYSGHLLGYTF
>TRBV10-3|-
CAIRTARLSGANVLTF
>TRBV12-3/TRBV12-4|-
CASSFEGIEQFF
>TRBV5-1|TRBD2
CASSLATGLAVGTQYF
>TRBV5-1|TRBD1
CASSLAQGSGELFF
>TRBV27|TRBD1
CASSKGQGRYSYEQYF
>TRBV19|-
CASSIDRQEPNYGYTF
>TRBV2|-
CASRAAETTSGANVLTF
>TRBV9|TRBD2
CASSVPQSGGLTDTQYF
>TRBV9|-
CASSGEGRGDQPQHF
>TRBV5-6|-
CASSALDNSGNTIYF
>TRBV7-2|-
CASSFQAIVSTEAFF
>TRBV2|TRBD2
CASRLTGTSGGAGTDTQYF
>TRBV7-8|TRBD1
CASSRGTGGAYGYTF
>TRBV28|TRBD1
CASSLWGDRGPNQPQHF
>TRBV6-6|-
CASSSSEEKLFF
>TRBV5-5|-
CASGAGSNQPQHF
>TRBV9|-
CASSVSGSTDTQYF
>TRBV27|TRBD1
CASSLSFRGIYNEQFF
>TRBV27|-
CASSRGDYGYTF
>TRBV5-4|-
CASSLSRGFNEAFF
>TRBV3-1/TRBV3-2|-
CASSQGALPNYGYTF